This TCR beta chain emerged from a study of beta chain features in type 1 diabetes. A few counts support this clone. CDR1 is SQVTM and CDR2 is ANQGSEA in the germline V gene. This CDR3 is built from 13 residues. Trimming cost V 4 bases and J 1 base; bases outside gene matches: 1. Every isolated RNA sample was fully reverse transcribed, so sequencing captured expressed TCRB transcripts. The average read count of naive, central memory and regulatory T cell samples was 3 million to 4 million. Produced via immunoSEQ multiplex PCR; TCRdb's table is partial and in-frame only. This sample yields about 260,000 clones, of which around 68% are seen a single time; around 0.05% belongs to the top ten.

The V and J genes are TRBV29-1 and TRBJ2-5; TRBD2 agrees at 9 bases. This TCR derives from a man aged 30 to 45 in good health. The sample taken for sequencing was naive CD4+ T cells from blood. CDR3 sequence reads: CSVVTSGQETQYF. CDR3 coding DNA: TGCAGCGTTGTGACTAGCGGCCAAGAGACCCAGTACTTC.